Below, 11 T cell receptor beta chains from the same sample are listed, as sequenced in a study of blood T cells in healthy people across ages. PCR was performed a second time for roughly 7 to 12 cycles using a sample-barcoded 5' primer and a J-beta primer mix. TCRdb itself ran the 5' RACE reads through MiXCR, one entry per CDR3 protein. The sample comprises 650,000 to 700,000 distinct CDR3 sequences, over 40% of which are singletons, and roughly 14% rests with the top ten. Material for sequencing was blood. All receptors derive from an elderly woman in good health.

CDR3 region: CSVMKDGATNEKLFF. The CDR3, as DNA: TGCAGCGTTATGAAGGACGGTGCAACTAATGAAAAACTGTTTTTT. The V call is TRBV29-1, the J call TRBJ1-4; no clear D gene. The CDR3 is 15 amino acids. V dropped 5 bases and J dropped 0 bases, with 13 bases sitting between them. Germline CDR1 reads SQVTM; CDR2 reads ANQGSEA.

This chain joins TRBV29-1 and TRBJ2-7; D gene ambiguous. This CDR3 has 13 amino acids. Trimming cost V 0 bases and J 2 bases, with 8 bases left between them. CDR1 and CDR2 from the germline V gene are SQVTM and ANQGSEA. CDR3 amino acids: CSVEDMDPYEQYF. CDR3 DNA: TGCAGCGTTGAAGATATGGACCCCTACGAGCAGTACTTC.

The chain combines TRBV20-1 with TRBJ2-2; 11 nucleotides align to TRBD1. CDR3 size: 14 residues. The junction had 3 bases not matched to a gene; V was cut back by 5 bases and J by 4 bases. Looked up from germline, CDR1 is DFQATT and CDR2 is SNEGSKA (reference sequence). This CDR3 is CSAPGQGATGELFF. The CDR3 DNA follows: TGCAGTGCTCCCGGACAGGGGGCCACCGGGGAGCTGTTTTTT.

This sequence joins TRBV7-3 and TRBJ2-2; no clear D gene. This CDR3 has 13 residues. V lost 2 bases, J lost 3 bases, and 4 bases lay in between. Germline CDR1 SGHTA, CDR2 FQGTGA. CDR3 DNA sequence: TGTGCCAGCAGCTTAGTAGACACCGGGGAGCTGTTTTTT. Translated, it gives CASSLVDTGELFF.

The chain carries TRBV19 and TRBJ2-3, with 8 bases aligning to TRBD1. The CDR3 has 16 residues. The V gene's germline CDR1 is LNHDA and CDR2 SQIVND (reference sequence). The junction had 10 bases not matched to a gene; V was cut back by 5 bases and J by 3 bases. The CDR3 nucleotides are TGTGCCAGTAGTCGGAAGACAGGGGCTGTAACAGATACGCAGTATTTT. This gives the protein CASSRKTGAVTDTQYF.

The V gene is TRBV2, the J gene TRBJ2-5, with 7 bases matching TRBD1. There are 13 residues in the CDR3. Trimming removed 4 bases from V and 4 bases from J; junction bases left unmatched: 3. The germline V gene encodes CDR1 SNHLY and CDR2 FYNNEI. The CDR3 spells CASSAGDRETQYF. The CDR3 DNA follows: TGTGCCAGCAGTGCCGGGGACAGAGAGACCCAGTACTTC.

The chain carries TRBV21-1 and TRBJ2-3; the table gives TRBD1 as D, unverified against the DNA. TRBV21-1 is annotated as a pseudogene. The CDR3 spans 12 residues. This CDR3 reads CASGAATDTQYF. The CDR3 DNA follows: TGTGCCAGCGGGGCAGCCACAGATACGCAGTATTTT.

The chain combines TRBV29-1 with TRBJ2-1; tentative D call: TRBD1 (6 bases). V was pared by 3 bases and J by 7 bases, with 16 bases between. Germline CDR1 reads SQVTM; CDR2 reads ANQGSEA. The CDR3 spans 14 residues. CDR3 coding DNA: TGCAGCGTTGATGGGCGGTGGGGGCGGAATGAGCAGTTCTTC. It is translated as CSVDGRWGRNEQFF.

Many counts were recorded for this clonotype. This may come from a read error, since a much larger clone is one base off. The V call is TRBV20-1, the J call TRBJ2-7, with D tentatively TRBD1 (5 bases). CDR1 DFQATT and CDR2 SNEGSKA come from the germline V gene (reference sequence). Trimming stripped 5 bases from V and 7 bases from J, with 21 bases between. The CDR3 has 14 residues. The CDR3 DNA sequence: TGCAGTGCTGAAGTAGGGGTCATCGACAATGAGCAGTACTTC. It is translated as CSAEVGVIDNEQYF.

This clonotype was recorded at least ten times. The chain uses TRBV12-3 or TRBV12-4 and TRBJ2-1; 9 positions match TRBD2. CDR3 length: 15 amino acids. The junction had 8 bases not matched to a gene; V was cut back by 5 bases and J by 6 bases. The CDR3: CASSALAGPANEQFF. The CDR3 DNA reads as TGTGCCAGCAGTGCCCTAGCGGGACCAGCCAATGAGCAGTTCTTC.

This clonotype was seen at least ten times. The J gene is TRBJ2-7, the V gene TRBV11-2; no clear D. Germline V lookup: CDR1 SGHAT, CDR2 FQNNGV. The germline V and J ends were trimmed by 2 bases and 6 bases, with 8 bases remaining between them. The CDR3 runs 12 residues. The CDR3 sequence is CASSLSSVEQYF. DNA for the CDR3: TGTGCCAGCAGCTTAAGTTCCGTCGAGCAGTACTTC. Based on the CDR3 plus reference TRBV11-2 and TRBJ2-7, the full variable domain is EAGVAQSPRYKIIEKRQSVAFWCNPISGHATLYWYQQILGQGPKLLIQFQNNGVVDDSQLPKDRFSAERLKGVDSTLKIQPAKLEDSAVYLCASSLSSVEQYFGPGTRLTVT.